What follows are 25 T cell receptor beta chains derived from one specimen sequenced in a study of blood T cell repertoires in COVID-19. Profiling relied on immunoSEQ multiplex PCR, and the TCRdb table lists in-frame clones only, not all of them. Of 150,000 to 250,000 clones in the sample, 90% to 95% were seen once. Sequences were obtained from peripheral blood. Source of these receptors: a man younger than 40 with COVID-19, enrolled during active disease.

The CDR3, as DNA: TGCGCCAGCAGCTTGGACAGGGGAGGAGGTCAGCCCCAGCATTTT. Amino acids: CASSLDRGGGQPQHF. The chain combines TRBV5-1 with TRBJ1-5; the match to TRBD1 covers 7 bases. The V gene end was trimmed by 0 bases and the J gene end by 6 bases; junction bases not matched to a gene: 6. This CDR3 comprises 15 residues. Per the germline V gene, CDR1 is SGHRS and CDR2 is YFSETQ.

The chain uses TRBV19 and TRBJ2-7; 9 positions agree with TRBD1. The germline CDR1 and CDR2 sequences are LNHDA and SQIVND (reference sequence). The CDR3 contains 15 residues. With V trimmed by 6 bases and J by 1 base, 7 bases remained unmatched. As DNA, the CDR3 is TGTGCCAGTAGCCACAGGGACAGGGTGTCCTACGAGCAGTACTTC. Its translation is CASSHRDRVSYEQYF.

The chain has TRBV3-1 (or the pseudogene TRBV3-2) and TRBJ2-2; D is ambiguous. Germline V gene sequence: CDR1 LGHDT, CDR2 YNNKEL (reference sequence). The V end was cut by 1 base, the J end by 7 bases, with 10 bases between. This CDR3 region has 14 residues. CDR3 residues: CASSQARNGGELFF. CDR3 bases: TGTGCCAGCAGCCAAGCCAGGAACGGCGGGGAGCTGTTTTTT.

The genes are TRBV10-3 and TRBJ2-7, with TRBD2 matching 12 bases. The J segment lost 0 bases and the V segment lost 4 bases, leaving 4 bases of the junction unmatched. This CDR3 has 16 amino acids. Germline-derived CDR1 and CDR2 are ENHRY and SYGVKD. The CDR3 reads CAISGRTSGDSYEQYF. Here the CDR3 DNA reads TGTGCCATCAGTGGTCGGACTAGCGGGGACTCCTACGAGCAGTACTTC.

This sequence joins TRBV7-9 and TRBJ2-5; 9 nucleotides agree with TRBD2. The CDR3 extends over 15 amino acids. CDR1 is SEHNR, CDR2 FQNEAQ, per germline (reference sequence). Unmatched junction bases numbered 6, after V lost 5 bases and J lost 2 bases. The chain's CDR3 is CASSPRLAEQETQYF. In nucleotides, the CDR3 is TGTGCCAGCAGCCCCCGACTAGCGGAACAAGAGACCCAGTACTTC. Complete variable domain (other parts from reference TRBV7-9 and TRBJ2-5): DTGVSQNPRHKITKRGQNVTFRCDPISEHNRLYWYRQTLGQGPEFLTYFQNEAQLEKSRLLSDRFSAERPKGSFSTLEIQRTEQGDSAMYLCASSPRLAEQETQYFGPGTRLLVL.

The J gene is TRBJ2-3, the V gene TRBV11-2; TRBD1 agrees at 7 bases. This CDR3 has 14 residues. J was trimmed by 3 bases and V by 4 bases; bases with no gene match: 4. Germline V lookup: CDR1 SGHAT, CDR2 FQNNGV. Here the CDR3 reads CASSSEQGTDTQYF. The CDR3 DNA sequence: TGTGCCAGCAGCTCGGAACAGGGGACAGATACGCAGTATTTT.

CDR3 loop: CASSDRTLYGYTF. DNA of the CDR3: TGTGCCAGCAGCGACAGGACCTTATATGGCTACACCTTC. The rearrangement uses TRBV12-3 or TRBV12-4 and TRBJ1-2; TRBD1 is a possible D gene (6 bases). Trimming removed 6 bases at V and 5 bases at J, with 13 bases between. The CDR3 sequence is 13 residues long.

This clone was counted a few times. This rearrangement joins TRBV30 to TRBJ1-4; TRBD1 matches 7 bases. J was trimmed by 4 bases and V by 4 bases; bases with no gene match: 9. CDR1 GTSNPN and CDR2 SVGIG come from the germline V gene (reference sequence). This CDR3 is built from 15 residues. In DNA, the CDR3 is TGTGCCTGGACCCGGGCAGGGGGAGGTAATGAAAAACTGTTTTTT. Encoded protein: CAWTRAGGGNEKLFF.

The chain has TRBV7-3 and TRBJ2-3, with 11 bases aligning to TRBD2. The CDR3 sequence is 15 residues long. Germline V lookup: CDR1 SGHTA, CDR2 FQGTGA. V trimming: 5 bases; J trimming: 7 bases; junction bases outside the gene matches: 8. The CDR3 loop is CASSDLAGGRNTQYF. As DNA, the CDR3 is TGTGCCAGCAGCGACCTAGCGGGGGGCCGAAATACGCAGTATTTT.

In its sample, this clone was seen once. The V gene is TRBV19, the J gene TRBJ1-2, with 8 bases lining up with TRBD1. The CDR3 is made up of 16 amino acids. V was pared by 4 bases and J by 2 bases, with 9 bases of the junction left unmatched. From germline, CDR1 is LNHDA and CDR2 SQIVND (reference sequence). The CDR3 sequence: CASSTSDRVPNYGYTF. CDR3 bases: TGTGCCAGTAGTACCTCGGACAGGGTGCCCAACTATGGCTACACCTTC.

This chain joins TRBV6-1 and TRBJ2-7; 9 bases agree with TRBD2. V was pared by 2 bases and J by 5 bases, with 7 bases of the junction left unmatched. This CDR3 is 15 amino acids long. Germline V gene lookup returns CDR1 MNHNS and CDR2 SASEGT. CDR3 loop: CASSERRGGTNEQYF. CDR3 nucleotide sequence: TGTGCCAGCAGTGAAAGGCGGGGGGGAACTAACGAGCAGTACTTC.

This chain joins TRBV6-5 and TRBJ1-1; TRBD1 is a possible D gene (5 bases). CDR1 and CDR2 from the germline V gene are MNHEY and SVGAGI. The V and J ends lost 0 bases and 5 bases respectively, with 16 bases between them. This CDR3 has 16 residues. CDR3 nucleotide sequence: TGTGCCAGCAGTTACTCAGGGGCAGCGATTGAGACTGAAGCTTTCTTT. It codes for CASSYSGAAIETEAFF.

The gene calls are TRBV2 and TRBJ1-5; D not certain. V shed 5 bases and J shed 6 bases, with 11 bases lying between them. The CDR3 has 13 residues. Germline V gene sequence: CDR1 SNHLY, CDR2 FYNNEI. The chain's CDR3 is CASSREVSQPQHF. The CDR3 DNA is TGTGCCAGCAGTCGGGAGGTGAGTCAGCCCCAGCATTTT.

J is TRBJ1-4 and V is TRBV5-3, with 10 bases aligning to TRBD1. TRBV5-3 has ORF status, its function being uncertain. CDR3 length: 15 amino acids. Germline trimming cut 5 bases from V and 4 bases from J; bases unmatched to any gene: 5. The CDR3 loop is CARRDRGLGNEKLFF. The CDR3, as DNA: TGTGCCAGAAGAGACAGGGGGCTGGGTAATGAAAAACTGTTTTTT.

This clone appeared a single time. The CDR3 nucleotides read TGTGCCAGCAGGGACAGCCTGGGGAAAATGAACACTGAAGCTTTCTTT. As protein: CASRDSLGKMNTEAFF. J is TRBJ1-1 and V is TRBV25-1; D might be TRBD1 (6 bases). There are 16 residues in the CDR3. Germline V gene lookup returns CDR1 MGHDK and CDR2 SYGVNS. Trimming removed 6 bases at V and 0 bases at J, with 17 bases between.

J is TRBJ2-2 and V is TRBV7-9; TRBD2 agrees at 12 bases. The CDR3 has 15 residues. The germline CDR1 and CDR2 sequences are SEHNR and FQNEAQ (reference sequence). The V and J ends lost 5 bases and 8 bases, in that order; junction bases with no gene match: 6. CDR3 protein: CASSPRTSGVGELFF. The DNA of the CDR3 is TGTGCCAGCAGCCCGAGGACTAGCGGGGTTGGGGAGCTGTTTTTT.

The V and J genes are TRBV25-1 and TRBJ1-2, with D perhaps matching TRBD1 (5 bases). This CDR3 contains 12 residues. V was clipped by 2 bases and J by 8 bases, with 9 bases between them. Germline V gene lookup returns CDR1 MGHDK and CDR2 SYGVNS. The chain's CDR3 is CASSEQGRGYTF. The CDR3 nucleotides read TGTGCCAGCAGTGAACAGGGTCGCGGCTACACCTTC.

As DNA, the CDR3 is TGCAGTGCTAGTCCGGGGACAGGTGGAGGCTACACCTTC. Its protein is CSASPGTGGGYTF. V usage is TRBV20-1 and J usage is TRBJ1-2, with 8 bases lining up with TRBD1. V shed 3 bases, J shed 8 bases, and the junction held 8 bases outside the gene matches. The CDR3 length is 13 residues. The germline CDR1 and CDR2 sequences are DFQATT and SNEGSKA (reference sequence).

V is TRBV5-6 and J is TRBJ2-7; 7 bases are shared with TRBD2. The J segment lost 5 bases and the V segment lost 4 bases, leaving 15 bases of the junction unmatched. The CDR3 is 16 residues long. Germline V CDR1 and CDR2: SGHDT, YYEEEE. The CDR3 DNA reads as TGTGCCAGCAGCGACCAGGGAGGGGACCCCCTCCACGAGCAGTACTTC. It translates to CASSDQGGDPLHEQYF.

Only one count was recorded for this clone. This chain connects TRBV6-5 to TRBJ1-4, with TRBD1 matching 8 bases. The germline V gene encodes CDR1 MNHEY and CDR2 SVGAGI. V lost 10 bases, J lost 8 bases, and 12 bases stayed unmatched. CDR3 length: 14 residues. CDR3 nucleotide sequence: TGTGCCACCCCCGAGGACAGGGTAGGGGAAAAACTGTTTTTT. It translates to CATPEDRVGEKLFF.

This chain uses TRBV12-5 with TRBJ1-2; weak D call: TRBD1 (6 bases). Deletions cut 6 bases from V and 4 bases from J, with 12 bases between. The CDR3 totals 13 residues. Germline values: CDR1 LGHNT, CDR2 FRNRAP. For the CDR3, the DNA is TGTGCTAGTGGGGTGGGGGCGGCCTATGGCTACACCTTC. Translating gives CASGVGAAYGYTF.

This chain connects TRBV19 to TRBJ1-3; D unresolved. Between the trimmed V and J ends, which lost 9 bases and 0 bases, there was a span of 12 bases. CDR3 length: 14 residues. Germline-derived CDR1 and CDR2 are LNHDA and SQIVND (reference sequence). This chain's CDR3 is CASGRGPSGNTIYF. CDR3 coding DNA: TGTGCCAGCGGACGGGGTCCCTCTGGAAACACCATATATTTT.

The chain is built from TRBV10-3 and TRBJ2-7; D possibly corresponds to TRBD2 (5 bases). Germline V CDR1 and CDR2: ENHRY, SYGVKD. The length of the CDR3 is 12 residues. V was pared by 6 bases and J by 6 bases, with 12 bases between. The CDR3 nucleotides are TGTGCCATCAGACCCGAGGGAAGCGAGCAGTACTTC. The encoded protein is CAIRPEGSEQYF.

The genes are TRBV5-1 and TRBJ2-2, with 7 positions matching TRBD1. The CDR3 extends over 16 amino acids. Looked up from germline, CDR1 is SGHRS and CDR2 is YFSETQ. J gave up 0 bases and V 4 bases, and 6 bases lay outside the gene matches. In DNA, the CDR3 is TGCGCCAGCAGCCTGACCGGGACAGCGAACACCGGGGAGCTGTTTTTT. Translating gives CASSLTGTANTGELFF.

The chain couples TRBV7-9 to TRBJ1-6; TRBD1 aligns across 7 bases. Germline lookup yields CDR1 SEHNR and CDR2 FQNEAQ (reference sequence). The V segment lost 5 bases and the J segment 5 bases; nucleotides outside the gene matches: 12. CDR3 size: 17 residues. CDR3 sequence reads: CASSPRWTGGDNSPLHF. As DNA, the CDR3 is TGTGCCAGCAGCCCCCGATGGACAGGAGGGGATAATTCACCCCTCCACTTT.